The clone carrying this T cell receptor beta chain was recorded once. Original methodology: Counts of nucleated cells, estimated from reference gene primer amplification, were obtained. Profiled with immunoSEQ multiplex PCR; TCRdb holds only in-frame clones, not every one. The V and J calls and clone size were taken over from that table, and D and trimming were inferred from the DNA. The sample comprises 95,000 to 150,000 clones, roughly 90% of which are singletons, and 3.5% to 4% rests with the top ten. The CDR3 is 14 residues long. Germline CDR1 reads MNHEY; CDR2 reads SMNVEV (reference sequence). V lost 6 bases, J lost 3 bases, and 6 bases stayed unmatched. Followed longitudinally, the Seattle patients had been enrolled during active infection. This sample stems from a study of blood T cell repertoires in COVID-19. Turning to the study itself: The analysed material was cDNA or gDNA that came from T cells, B-cell-depleted T cells, or PBMCs.

J is TRBJ2-7 and V is TRBV27; 9 positions match TRBD1. The origin of this receptor is a woman aged 55-70 years with COVID-19, enrolled during active disease. The sample comprised peripheral blood. CDR3 bases: TGTGCCAGCAGACCGCGACAGGGGGTCTACGAGCAGTACTTC. Its protein is CASRPRQGVYEQYF.